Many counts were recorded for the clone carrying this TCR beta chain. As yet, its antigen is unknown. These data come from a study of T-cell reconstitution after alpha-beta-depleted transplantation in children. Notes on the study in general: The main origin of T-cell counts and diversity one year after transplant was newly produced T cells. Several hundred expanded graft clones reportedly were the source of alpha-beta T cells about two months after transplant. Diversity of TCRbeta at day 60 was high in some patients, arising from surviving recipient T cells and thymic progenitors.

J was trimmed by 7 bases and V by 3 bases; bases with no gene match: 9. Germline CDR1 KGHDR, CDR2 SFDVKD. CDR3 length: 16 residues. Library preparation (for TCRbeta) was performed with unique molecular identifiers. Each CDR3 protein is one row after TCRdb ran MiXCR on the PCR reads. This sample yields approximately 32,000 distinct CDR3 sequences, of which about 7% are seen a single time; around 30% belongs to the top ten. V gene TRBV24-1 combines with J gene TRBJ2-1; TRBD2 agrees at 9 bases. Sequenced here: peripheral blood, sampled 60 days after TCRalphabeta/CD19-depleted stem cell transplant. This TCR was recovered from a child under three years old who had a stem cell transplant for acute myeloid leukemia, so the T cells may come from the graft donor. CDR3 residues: CATSDPGTSSLNEQFF. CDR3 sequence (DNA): TGTGCCACCAGTGATCCCGGGACTAGCAGCCTAAATGAGCAGTTCTTC.